The rows below give T cell receptor beta chains drawn from one sample of a study of cytomegalovirus exposure and HLA in healthy donors. This table comes from immunoSEQ multiplex PCR, and its TCRdb copy is limited to in-frame clones, with some not included. The sample includes hundreds of thousands of clones, 86% of them seen just once. Sequencing was carried out using PBMCs. These receptors came from a young woman in good health and CMV-seronegative. The CDR3 runs from the conserved cysteine through the conserved F or W. The order of the fields is D gene, clone size, V gene, J gene, CDR3 protein, CDR3 DNA. A D gene is named only where the DNA matches it firmly. Some rows mark clone size as missing; the rest say once, few, many or name a class of expanded clone.

TRBD2	NA	TRBV27	TRBJ2-2	CASRSGTSGRVGTGELFF	TGTGCCAGCAGATCCGGGACTAGCGGGAGAGTTGGGACCGGGGAGCTGTTTTTT
TRBD2	NA	TRBV7-3	TRBJ2-2	CASSLKPLGLAGVVVSGELFF	TGTGCCAGCAGCTTAAAGCCCTTAGGACTAGCGGGAGTGGTGGTCTCCGGGGAGCTGTTTTTT
NA	NA	TRBV7-9	TRBJ1-2	CASSLQGQGGYTF	TGTGCCAGCAGCTTACAGGGGCAAGGTGGCTACACCTTC
TRBD1	NA	TRBV2	TRBJ1-1	CASIRSLRQGRRMNTEAFF	TGTGCCAGCATCCGCAGCTTGCGACAGGGACGGAGGATGAACACTGAAGCTTTCTTT
NA	once	TRBV18	TRBJ2-3	CASSPARGTDTQYF	TGTGCCAGCTCACCCGCCCGGGGCACAGATACGCAGTATTTT
NA	few	TRBV6-1	TRBJ1-5	CASSEESAQPQHF	TGTGCCAGCAGTGAGGAGTCGGCTCAGCCCCAGCATTTT
NA	NA	TRBV27	TRBJ2-1	CASSLIPSSSYNEQFF	TGTGCCAGCAGTTTAATTCCGTCGAGCTCCTACAATGAGCAGTTCTTC
TRBD2	NA	TRBV7-9	TRBJ2-5	CASSPSTSGEETQYF	TGTGCCAGCAGCCCTTCGACTAGCGGGGAAGAGACCCAGTACTTC
TRBD1	NA	TRBV28	TRBJ2-7	CASYQRDRGRYEQYF	TGTGCCAGCTACCAAAGGGACAGGGGGCGCTACGAGCAGTACTTC
TRBD1	NA	TRBV7-8	TRBJ2-2	CASSLDPRGSGELFF	TGTGCCAGCAGCTTAGATCCCAGGGGGTCCGGGGAGCTGTTTTTT
TRBD2	NA	TRBV7-8	TRBJ2-1	CASSLGAGGEQFF	TGTGCCAGCAGCTTGGGAGCGGGGGGTGAGCAGTTCTTC
TRBD1	NA	TRBV5-8	TRBJ1-1	CASSSYRGSEAFF	TGTGCCAGCAGCTCATACAGGGGTTCTGAAGCTTTCTTT
NA	NA	TRBV2	TRBJ1-5	CASSGGGSNQPQHF	TGTGCCAGCAGTGGCGGGGGTAGCAATCAGCCCCAGCATTTT
TRBD1	NA	TRBV30	TRBJ2-5	CAWGGQGFQETQYF	TGTGCCTGGGGAGGACAGGGTTTCCAAGAGACCCAGTACTTC
TRBD2	NA	TRBV10-2	TRBJ2-5	CASSEFGRGSGGRGETQYF	TGCGCCAGCAGTGAATTCGGTCGGGGTAGCGGGGGGCGAGGAGAGACCCAGTACTTC
NA	NA	TRBV6-1	TRBJ1-3	CASSAEQGSGNTIYF	TGTGCCAGCAGTGCCGAACAGGGCTCTGGAAACACCATATATTTT
TRBD2	NA	TRBV5-1	TRBJ2-1	CASSKTSGSSYNEQFF	TGCGCCAGCAGCAAAACTAGCGGTAGCTCCTACAATGAGCAGTTCTTC
TRBD1	NA	TRBV4-1	TRBJ1-5	CASSHGTGGQPQHF	TGCGCCAGCAGCCACGGGACAGGGGGACAGCCCCAGCATTTT
TRBD2	NA	TRBV5-1	TRBJ2-7	CASSLLAGGTEQYF	TGCGCCAGCAGCTTACTAGCGGGGGGTACGGAGCAGTACTTC
NA	NA	TRBV6-1	TRBJ1-1	CASSDSSAGGTEAFF	TGTGCCAGCAGTGACTCGAGCGCCGGGGGCACTGAAGCTTTCTTT
NA	NA	TRBV7-9	TRBJ2-3	CASSLVETADTQYF	TGTGCCAGCAGCTTAGTAGAAACTGCAGATACGCAGTATTTT
NA	NA	TRBV19	TRBJ1-1	CASSNTVGGMNTEAFF	TGTGCCAGTAGCAACACCGTGGGGGGGATGAACACTGAAGCTTTCTTT
TRBD1	NA	TRBV9	TRBJ1-2	CASSLQTGGSHLGRYGYTF	TGTGCCAGCAGCCTACAGACAGGGGGATCCCATTTAGGGAGGTATGGCTACACCTTC
TRBD2	NA	TRBV5-1	TRBJ2-5	CASSYGLAGQETQYF	TGCGCCAGCAGCTACGGACTAGCGGGGCAAGAGACCCAGTACTTC
NA	few	TRBV2	TRBJ1-2	CASSAINYGYTF	TGTGCCAGCAGCGCGATAAACTATGGCTACACCTTC
NA	NA	TRBV7-3	TRBJ2-1	CASSQTLGSYNEQFF	TGTGCCAGCAGCCAAACCCTCGGGAGCTACAATGAGCAGTTCTTC
TRBD1	NA	TRBV30	TRBJ2-7	CAWADRGHEQYF	TGTGCCTGGGCAGACAGGGGGCACGAGCAGTACTTC
TRBD2	NA	TRBV5-1	TRBJ2-3	CASDSGGTDTQYF	TGCGCCAGCGATAGCGGGGGAACAGATACGCAGTATTTT
NA	NA	TRBV2	TRBJ2-1	CASSEAQDLRRPPLLF	TGTGCCAGCAGTGAAGCGCAGGATCTGAGACGCCCCCCTTTACTCTTC
NA	NA	TRBV27	TRBJ2-2	CASSFHRTGELFF	TGTGCCAGCAGTTTCCACAGAACCGGGGAGCTGTTTTTT
NA	NA	TRBV27	TRBJ2-1	CASSLWWDGSNEQFF	TGTGCCAGCAGTTTATGGTGGGATGGGAGCAATGAGCAGTTCTTC
TRBD1	NA	TRBV6-1	TRBJ1-1	CASSGLTGGAEAFF	TGTGCCAGCAGTGGACTAACAGGGGGAGCTGAAGCTTTCTTT
TRBD1	NA	TRBV7-6	TRBJ1-4	CASSLSTGEVEKLFF	TGTGCCAGCAGCTTATCGACAGGGGAGGTTGAAAAACTGTTTTTT
TRBD1	NA	TRBV28	TRBJ1-4	CASSSDRFNEKLFF	TGTGCCAGCAGTTCGGACAGGTTTAATGAAAAACTGTTTTTT
TRBD2	NA	TRBV6-1	TRBJ2-7	CASSATGGMTPSYEQYF	TGTGCCAGCAGTGCGACGGGGGGGATGACACCCTCCTACGAGCAGTACTTC
TRBD2	NA	TRBV7-6	TRBJ2-4	CASSLREGGVPKNIQYF	TGTGCCAGCAGCCTCCGGGAGGGGGGGGTCCCCAAAAACATTCAGTACTTC
NA	NA	TRBV27	TRBJ2-6	CASSQRGANVLTF	TGTGCCAGCAGCCAGCGCGGGGCCAACGTCCTGACTTTC
TRBD2	NA	TRBV27	TRBJ2-1	CASSSGGLAGPGEQFF	TGTGCCAGCAGTTCAGGCGGACTAGCGGGGCCGGGTGAGCAGTTCTTC
NA	NA	TRBV18	TRBJ1-5	CASSPEGLYGQPQHF	TGTGCCAGCTCACCCGAGGGACTTTACGGGCAGCCCCAGCATTTT
NA	once	TRBV4-1	TRBJ2-3	CASSQGQGAAGLTDTQYF	TGCGCCAGCAGCCAAGGACAAGGTGCGGCGGGACTCACAGATACGCAGTATTTT
TRBD1	NA	TRBV6-1	TRBJ1-5	CASSNLQGGGQPQHF	TGTGCCAGCAGCAACCTACAGGGGGGAGGTCAGCCCCAGCATTTT
TRBD1	NA	TRBV9	TRBJ1-1	CASSGTGALNTEAFF	TGTGCCAGCAGTGGTACAGGGGCCCTGAACACTGAAGCTTTCTTT
TRBD1	NA	TRBV4-1	TRBJ1-2	CASSRGQGNYGYTF	TGCGCCAGCAGCCGCGGACAGGGTAACTATGGCTACACCTTC